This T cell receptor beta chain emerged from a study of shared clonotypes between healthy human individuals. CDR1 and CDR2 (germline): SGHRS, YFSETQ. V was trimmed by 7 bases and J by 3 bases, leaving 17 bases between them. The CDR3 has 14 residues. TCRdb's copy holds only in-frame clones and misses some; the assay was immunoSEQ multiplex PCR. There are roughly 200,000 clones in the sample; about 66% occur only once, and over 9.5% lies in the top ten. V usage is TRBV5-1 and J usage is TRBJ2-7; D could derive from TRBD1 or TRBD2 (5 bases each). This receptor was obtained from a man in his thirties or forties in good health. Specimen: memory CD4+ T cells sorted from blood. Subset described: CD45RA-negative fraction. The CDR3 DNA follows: TGCGCCAGCCGCTACGAATGGGACCTCTACGAGCAGTACTTC. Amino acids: CASRYEWDLYEQYF.